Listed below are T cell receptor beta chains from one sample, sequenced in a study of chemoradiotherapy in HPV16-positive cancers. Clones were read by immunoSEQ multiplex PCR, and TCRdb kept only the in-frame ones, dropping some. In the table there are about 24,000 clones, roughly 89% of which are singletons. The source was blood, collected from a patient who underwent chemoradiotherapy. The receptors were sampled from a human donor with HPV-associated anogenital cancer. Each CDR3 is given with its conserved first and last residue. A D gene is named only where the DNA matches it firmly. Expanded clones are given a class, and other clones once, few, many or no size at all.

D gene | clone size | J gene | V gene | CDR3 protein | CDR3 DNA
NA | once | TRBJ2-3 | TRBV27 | CASSLKHPEADTQYF | TGTGCCAGCAGTTTGAAGCATCCGGAGGCAGATACGCAGTATTTT
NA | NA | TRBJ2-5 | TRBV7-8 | CASTSRETQYF | TGTGCCAGCACCTCACGAGAGACCCAGTACTTC
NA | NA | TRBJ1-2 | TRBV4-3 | CASSQIRNYGYTF | TGCGCCAGCAGCCAAATCAGAAACTATGGCTACACCTTC
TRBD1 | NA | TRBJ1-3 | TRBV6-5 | CASSPLGQAGNTIYF | TGTGCCAGCAGCCCACTCGGACAGGCTGGAAACACCATATATTTT
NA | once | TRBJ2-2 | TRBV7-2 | CASSLPMGGGGTGELFF | TGTGCCAGCAGCCTACCGATGGGGGGGGGCGGGACCGGGGAGCTGTTTTTT
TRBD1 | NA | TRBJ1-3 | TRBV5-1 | CASSLPGTGWPAGNTIYF | TGCGCCAGCAGCCTACCCGGGACAGGCTGGCCAGCTGGAAACACCATATATTTT
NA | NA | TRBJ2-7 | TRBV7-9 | CASRDGTYEQYF | TGTGCCAGCAGGGACGGGACCTACGAGCAGTACTTC
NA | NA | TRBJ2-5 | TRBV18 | CASSPSYQETQYF | TGTGCCAGCTCTCCCTCGTACCAAGAGACCCAGTACTTC
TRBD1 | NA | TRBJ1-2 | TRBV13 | CASSLVGDRGLRGYTF | TGTGCCAGCAGCTTAGTAGGGGACAGGGGGCTACGTGGCTACACCTTC
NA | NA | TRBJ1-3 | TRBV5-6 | CASSSRTVWVSGNTIYF | TGTGCCAGCAGCTCGAGGACAGTCTGGGTCTCTGGAAACACCATATATTTT
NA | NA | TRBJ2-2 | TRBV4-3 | CASSQETSIGELFF | TGCGCCAGCAGCCAAGAGACTAGTATCGGGGAGCTGTTTTTT
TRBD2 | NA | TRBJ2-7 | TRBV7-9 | CASSPGTGGFHEQYF | TGTGCCAGCAGCCCGGGGACGGGAGGGTTCCACGAGCAGTACTTC
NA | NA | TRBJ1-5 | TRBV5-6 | CASSLGQVNQPQHF | TGTGCCAGCAGCTTGGGTCAGGTTAATCAGCCCCAGCATTTT
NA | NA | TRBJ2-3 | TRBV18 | CASSPPSRPDTQYF | TGTGCCAGCTCACCACCCAGCCGCCCAGATACGCAGTATTTT
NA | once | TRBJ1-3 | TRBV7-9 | CASSLTGLGGNTIYF | TGTGCCAGCAGTTTAACGGGACTGGGGGGAAACACCATATATTTT
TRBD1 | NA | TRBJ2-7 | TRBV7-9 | CASSLGGDRASYEQYF | TGTGCCAGCAGCTTAGGGGGTGACAGGGCATCCTACGAGCAGTACTTC
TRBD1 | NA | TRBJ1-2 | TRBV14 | CASSLRDSFYGYTF | TGTGCCAGCAGCCTCCGGGACAGCTTCTATGGCTACACCTTC
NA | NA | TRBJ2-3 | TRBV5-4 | CASSRLTDTQYF | TGTGCCAGCAGCCGACTTACAGATACGCAGTATTTT
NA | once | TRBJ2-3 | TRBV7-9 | CASSLGVAITDTQYF | TGTGCCAGCAGCTTAGGCGTCGCGATCACAGATACGCAGTATTTT
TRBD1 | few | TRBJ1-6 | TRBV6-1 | CASKTGDNSPLHF | TGTGCCAGCAAGACAGGGGATAATTCACCCCTCCACTTT